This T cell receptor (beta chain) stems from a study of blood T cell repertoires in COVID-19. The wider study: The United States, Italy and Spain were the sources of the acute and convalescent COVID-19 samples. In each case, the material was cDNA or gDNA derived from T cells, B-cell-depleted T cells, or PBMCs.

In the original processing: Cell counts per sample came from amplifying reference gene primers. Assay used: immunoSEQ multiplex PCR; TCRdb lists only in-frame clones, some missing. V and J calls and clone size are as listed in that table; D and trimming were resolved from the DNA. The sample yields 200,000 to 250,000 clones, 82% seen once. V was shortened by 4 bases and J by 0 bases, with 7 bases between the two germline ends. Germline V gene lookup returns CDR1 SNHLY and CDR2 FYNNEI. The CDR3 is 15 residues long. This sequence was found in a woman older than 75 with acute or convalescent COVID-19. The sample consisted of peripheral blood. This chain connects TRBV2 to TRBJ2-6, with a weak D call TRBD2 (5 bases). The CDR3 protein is CASSATNSGANVLTF. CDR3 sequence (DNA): TGTGCCAGCAGTGCGACTAACTCTGGGGCCAACGTCCTGACTTTC.